This TCR beta chain was found in a study of blood T cell repertoires in COVID-19 (dated by TCRdb to 2018 to 2021). Regarding the study in general: Collaborator samples came from the United States, Italy and Spain and covered acute and convalescent phases of COVID-19. The prospective study material was composed of cDNA or gDNA derived from T cells, B-cell-depleted T cells, or PBMCs. Subjects who had been exposed to COVID-19, were actively infected with it, or had recovered from it provided the deeply sampled blood TCRbeta repertoires that made up the dataset. The repertoires were released in a freely available public database meant as a resource for research on the immune response to SARS-CoV-2. The samples were drawn from two sources: the first 160 participants of the ongoing ImmuneRACE study, and some 1,300 subjects contributed by 6 global collaborators. A de-identified subject ID, COVID-19 status, age in years and sex were almost always included in the sample metadata. Where available, HLA class I and class II types were taken from metadata supplied by the sample provider and were not determined by assay-based typing. Results and caveats for the whole study, not just this receptor: Clinical and demographic metadata were provided uncurated, with the amount varying by source and participant.

V sheds 2 bases and J sheds 1 base, leaving 13 bases between their ends. Taken from the germline V gene, the CDR1 and CDR2 loops are LGHNA and YNFKEQ. CDR3 length: 16 amino acids, cysteine to phenylalanine. The DNA shown is the 48-base CDR3, in frame from base 1. On this clone itself: Its antigen remains unidentified. No base quality values were provided; no much bigger clone lies one nucleotide off.

The collaborating institutions used their own protocols to collect whole blood in K2EDTA tubes. For TCRbeta analysis, collaborator samples were shipped as frozen whole blood, as isolated PBMCs, or as DNA extracted from either sample type. The immunoSEQ Assay, a bias-controlled multiplex PCR, was used to amplify TCRbeta CDR3 regions from genomic DNA. Per the original workflow: The number of nucleated cells in each sample was estimated by amplification of reference gene primers within the assay. To quantify the absolute abundance of each unique TCRbeta CDR3 rearrangement, sequence reads were collapsed and filtered. For each sample, productive Simpson clonality was calculated as the square root of Simpson's diversity index across productive rearrangements. TCRdb's version of the immuneACCESS table is confined to in-frame rearrangements and falls short of the full clone set. An unresolved V gene accounts for under half of the shortfall where checked; the remainder is of unknown origin. The V and J calls and the clone size are those of that table, but D and trimming were determined from the DNA. The sample table holds around 94,000 clones, of which around 84% were seen once. The ten largest make up around 4.5% of the sample.

The sequence derives from a human donor in a cohort sampled during active COVID-19. The chain employs TRBV4-2 and TRBJ2-3, and the D gene may be TRBD2, 5 bases matching. Material: peripheral blood. The CDR3 has the sequence CASSQKTHGGTDTQYF. The DNA sequence is TGTGCCAGCAGCCAAAAGACCCACGGGGGCACAGATACGCAGTATTTT.